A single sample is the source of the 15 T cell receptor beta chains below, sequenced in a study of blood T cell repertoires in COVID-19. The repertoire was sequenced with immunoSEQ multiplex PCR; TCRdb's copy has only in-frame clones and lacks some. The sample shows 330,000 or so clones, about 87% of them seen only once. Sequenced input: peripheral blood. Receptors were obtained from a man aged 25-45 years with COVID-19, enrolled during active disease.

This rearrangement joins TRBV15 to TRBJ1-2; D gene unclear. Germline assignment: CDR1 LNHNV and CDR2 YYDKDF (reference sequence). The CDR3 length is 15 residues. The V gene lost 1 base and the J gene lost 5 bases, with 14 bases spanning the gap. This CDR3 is CATSRGRMGGYGYTF. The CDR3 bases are TGTGCCACCAGCAGAGGGCGAATGGGAGGGTATGGCTACACCTTC.

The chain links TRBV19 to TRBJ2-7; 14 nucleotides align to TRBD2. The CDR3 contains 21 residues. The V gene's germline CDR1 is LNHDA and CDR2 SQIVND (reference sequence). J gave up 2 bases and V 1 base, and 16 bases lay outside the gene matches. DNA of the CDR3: TGTGCCAGTAGTATAGCGGGGACAGGAGGACTAGCGGGAGGCGTACCCTACGAGCAGTACTTC. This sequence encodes CASSIAGTGGLAGGVPYEQYF. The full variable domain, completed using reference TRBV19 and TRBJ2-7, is DGGITQSPKYLFRKEGQNVTLSCEQNLNHDAMYWYRQDPGQGLRLIYYSQIVNDFQKGDIAEGYSVSREKKESFPLTVTSAQKNPTAFYLCASSIAGTGGLAGGVPYEQYFGPGTRLTVT.

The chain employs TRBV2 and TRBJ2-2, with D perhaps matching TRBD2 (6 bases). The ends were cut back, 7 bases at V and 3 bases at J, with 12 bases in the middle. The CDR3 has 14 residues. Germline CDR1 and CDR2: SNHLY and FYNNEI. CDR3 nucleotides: TGTGCCAGCATATCGGACTACTACACCGGGGAGCTGTTTTTT. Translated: CASISDYYTGELFF.

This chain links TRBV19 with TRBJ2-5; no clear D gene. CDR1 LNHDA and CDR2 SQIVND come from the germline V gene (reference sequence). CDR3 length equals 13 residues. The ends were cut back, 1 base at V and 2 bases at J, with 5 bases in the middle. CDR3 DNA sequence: TGTGCCAGTAGTATAGGTAGTCAAGAGACCCAGTACTTC. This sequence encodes CASSIGSQETQYF.

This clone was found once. CDR3 nucleotide sequence: TGCAGCGTTGAAGATCGGCGAGAGCGGACCGGGACAGGCTTAGCCAACGTCCTGACTTTC. It codes for CSVEDRRERTGTGLANVLTF. V usage is TRBV29-1 and J usage is TRBJ2-6; 8 bases map to TRBD1. Germline CDR1 and CDR2: SQVTM and ANQGSEA. Germline trimming cut 0 bases from V and 7 bases from J; bases unmatched to any gene: 20. This CDR3 spans 20 amino acids.

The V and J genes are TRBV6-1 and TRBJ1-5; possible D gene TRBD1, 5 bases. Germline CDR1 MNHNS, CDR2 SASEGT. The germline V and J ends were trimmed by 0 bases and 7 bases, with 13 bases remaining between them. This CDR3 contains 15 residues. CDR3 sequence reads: CASSEAGGLGQPQHF. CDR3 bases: TGTGCCAGCAGTGAAGCGGGGGGATTGGGCCAGCCCCAGCATTTT.

The CDR3 here is CASSLEAGGYGYTF. The CDR3 coding sequence is TGCGCCAGCAGCTTGGAGGCAGGGGGCTATGGCTACACCTTC. This rearrangement joins TRBV5-1 to TRBJ1-2; 7 nucleotides match TRBD1. CDR3 length: 14 amino acids. Germline V gene sequence: CDR1 SGHRS, CDR2 YFSETQ. After removal of 0 bases from V and 4 bases from J, the junction contained 3 bases not matched to a gene.

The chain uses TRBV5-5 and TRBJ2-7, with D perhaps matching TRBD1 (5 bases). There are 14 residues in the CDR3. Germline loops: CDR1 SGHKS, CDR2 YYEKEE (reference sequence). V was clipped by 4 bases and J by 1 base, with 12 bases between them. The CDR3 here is CASSPRWTSYEQYF. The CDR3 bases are TGTGCCAGCAGCCCAAGGTGGACATCCTACGAGCAGTACTTC.

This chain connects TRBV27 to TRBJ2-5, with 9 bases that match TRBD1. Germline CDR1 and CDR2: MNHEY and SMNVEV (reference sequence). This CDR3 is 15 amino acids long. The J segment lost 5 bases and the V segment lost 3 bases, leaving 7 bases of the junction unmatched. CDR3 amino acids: CASSLDRGTRETQYF. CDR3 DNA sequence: TGTGCCAGCAGTTTGGACAGGGGCACGCGGGAGACCCAGTACTTC.

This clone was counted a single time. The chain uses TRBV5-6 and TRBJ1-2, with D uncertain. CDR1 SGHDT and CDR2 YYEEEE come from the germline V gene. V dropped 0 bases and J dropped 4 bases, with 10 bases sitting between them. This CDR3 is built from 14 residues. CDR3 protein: CASSLGQVTYGYTF. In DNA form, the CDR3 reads TGTGCCAGCAGCTTGGGGCAGGTGACCTATGGCTACACCTTC.

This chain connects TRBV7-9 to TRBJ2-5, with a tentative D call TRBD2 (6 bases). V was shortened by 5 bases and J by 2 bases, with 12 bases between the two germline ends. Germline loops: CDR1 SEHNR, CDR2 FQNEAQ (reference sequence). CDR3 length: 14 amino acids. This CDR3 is CASSRRELQETQYF. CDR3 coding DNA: TGTGCCAGCAGCCGACGGGAGTTACAAGAGACCCAGTACTTC.

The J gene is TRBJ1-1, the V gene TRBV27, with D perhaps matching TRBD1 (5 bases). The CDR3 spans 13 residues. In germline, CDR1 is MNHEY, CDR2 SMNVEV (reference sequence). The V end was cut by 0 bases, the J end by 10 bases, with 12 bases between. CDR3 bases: TGTGCCAGCAGTTTATCGTCCAGGGTGGCAGCTTTCTTT. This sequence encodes CASSLSSRVAAFF.

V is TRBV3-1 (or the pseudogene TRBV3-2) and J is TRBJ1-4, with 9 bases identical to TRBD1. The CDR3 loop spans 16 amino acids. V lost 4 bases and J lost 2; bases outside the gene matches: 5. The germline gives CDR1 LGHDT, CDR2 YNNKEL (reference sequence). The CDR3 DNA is TGTGCCAGCAGCCCTGGGACAGGGATTACTAATGAAAAACTGTTTTTT. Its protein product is CASSPGTGITNEKLFF.

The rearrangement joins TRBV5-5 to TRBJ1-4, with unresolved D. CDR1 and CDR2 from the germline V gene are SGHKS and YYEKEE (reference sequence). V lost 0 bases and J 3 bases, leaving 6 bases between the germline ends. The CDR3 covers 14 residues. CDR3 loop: CASSLEPPNEKLFF. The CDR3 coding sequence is TGTGCCAGCAGCTTGGAGCCCCCTAATGAAAAACTGTTTTTT.

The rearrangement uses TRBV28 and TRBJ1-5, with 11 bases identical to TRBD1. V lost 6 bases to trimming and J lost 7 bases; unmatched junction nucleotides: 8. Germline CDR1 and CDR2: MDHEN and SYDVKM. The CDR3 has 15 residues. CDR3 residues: CASRWTGGAGQPQHF. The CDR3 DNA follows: TGTGCCAGCAGATGGACAGGGGGCGCGGGACAGCCCCAGCATTTT.